One and the same sample provided the 22 T cell receptor beta chains below, sequenced in a study of cytomegalovirus exposure and HLA in healthy donors. Vbeta (60) and Jbeta (13) primers were used in the PCR. Assay used: immunoSEQ multiplex PCR; TCRdb lists only in-frame clones, some missing. There are around 130,000 clones in the sample; around 67% occur only once, and around 2.1% lies in the top ten. The sample taken for sequencing was PBMCs. The source is a woman in her thirties or forties in good health and CMV-seropositive.

The genes are TRBV2 and TRBJ1-5; maybe TRBD1 (5 bases). Germline V CDR1 and CDR2: SNHLY, FYNNEI. The V gene lost 3 bases and the J gene lost 4 bases, with 10 bases spanning the gap. The CDR3 is 14 amino acids. The CDR3 spells CASSDDRVNQPQHF. The CDR3 coding sequence is TGTGCCAGCAGTGACGACAGAGTAAATCAGCCCCAGCATTTT. The full variable domain, rest sourced from reference TRBV2 and TRBJ1-5, is EPEVTQTPSHQVTQMGQEVILRCVPISNHLYFYWYRQILGQKVEFLVSFYNNEISEKSEIFDDQFSVERPDGSNFTLKIRSTKLEDSAMYFCASSDDRVNQPQHFGDGTRLSIL.

This rearrangement joins TRBV9 to TRBJ1-1; 10 bases are shared with TRBD1. V lost 4 bases and J lost 5; bases outside the gene matches: 14. Per germline, CDR1 SGDLS and CDR2 YYNGEE. The CDR3 sequence is 17 residues long. The CDR3 DNA sequence: TGTGCCAGCAGCATAACCTTTGGGACAGGGGATGGGACTGAAGCTTTCTTT. This codes for CASSITFGTGDGTEAFF.

This clone was detected only once. The chain joins TRBV18 to TRBJ1-5, with TRBD1 identical over 10 bases. Germline loops: CDR1 KGHSH, CDR2 LQKENI. J gave up 4 bases and V 4 bases, and 1 base lay outside the gene matches. The CDR3 sequence is 14 residues long. CDR3 coding DNA: TGTGCCAGCTCACTGGACAGGGGGAATCAGCCCCAGCATTTT. Amino acid sequence: CASSLDRGNQPQHF.

The rearrangement joins TRBV18 to TRBJ1-5; D is unclear. Germline V lookup: CDR1 KGHSH, CDR2 LQKENI. V lost 3 bases, J lost 5 bases, and 5 bases lay in between. CDR3 length: 12 residues. Written as DNA, the CDR3 is TGTGCCAGCTCACCTTCAGATCAGCCCCAGCATTTT. Translation: CASSPSDQPQHF.

The chain links TRBV7-9 to TRBJ1-6; TRBD1 matches 7 bases. The CDR3 totals 15 residues. Looked up from germline, CDR1 is SEHNR and CDR2 is FQNEAQ (reference sequence). Trimming at V came to 4 bases and at J to 6 bases, leaving 6 bases not matched to a gene. Here the CDR3 DNA reads TGTGCCAGCAGCTCGACAGGGTTGGGTAATTCACCCCTCCACTTT. This sequence encodes CASSSTGLGNSPLHF.

V and J are TRBV9 and TRBJ1-1, with D possibly TRBD1 on 5 matching bases. V shed 1 base and J shed 1 base, with 8 bases lying between them. The CDR3 spans 14 residues. Germline-derived CDR1 and CDR2 are SGDLS and YYNGEE. The CDR3 sequence: CASSVQGWNTEAFF. The CDR3 nucleotides read TGTGCCAGCAGCGTACAGGGATGGAACACTGAAGCTTTCTTT. Drawing the rest from reference TRBV9 and TRBJ1-1, the complete variable domain is DSGVTQTPKHLITATGQRVTLRCSPRSGDLSVYWYQQSLDQGLQFLIQYYNGEERAKGNILERFSAQQFPDLHSELNLSSLELGDSALYFCASSVQGWNTEAFFGQGTRLTVV.

This clone was detected only a few times. The V and J genes are TRBV5-1 and TRBJ2-1; D is perhaps TRBD2 (5 bases). With 3 bases removed from V and 9 bases from J, the gap between germline ends came to 13 bases. CDR3 size: 13 residues. Germline CDR1 SGHRS, CDR2 YFSETQ. The CDR3 DNA reads TGCGCCAGCAGCTCCGCTAGCTTTAGTGAGCAGTTCTTC. Its protein product is CASSSASFSEQFF.

The V call is TRBV6-5, the J call TRBJ1-1; possible D gene TRBD1, 5 bases. V was trimmed by 5 bases and J by 10 bases, leaving 14 bases between them. This CDR3 is built from 12 residues. Germline V gives CDR1 MNHEY, CDR2 SVGAGI. CDR3 in DNA: TGTGCCAGCAGTACGTCACCCGGGGGAGCTTTCTTT. Translating it yields CASSTSPGGAFF.

This clone was found once. This rearrangement joins TRBV5-1 to TRBJ1-1, with TRBD1 identical over 7 bases. This CDR3 comprises 17 residues. V trimming: 4 bases; J trimming: 1 base; junction bases outside the gene matches: 13. Germline assignment: CDR1 SGHRS and CDR2 YFSETQ. The CDR3 coding sequence is TGCGCCAGCAGCGTAAAGACAGGGAGCACGGCGAACACTGAAGCTTTCTTT. Amino acids: CASSVKTGSTANTEAFF.

The chain links TRBV5-1 to TRBJ1-6; D is perhaps TRBD1 (6 bases). Trimming removed 0 bases at V and 7 bases at J, with 17 bases between. The CDR3 totals 17 residues. Germline V lookup: CDR1 SGHRS, CDR2 YFSETQ. In nucleotides, the CDR3 is TGCGCCAGCAGCTTGGACGCCAGGGGAGTAAAGAATTCACCCCTCCACTTT. Protein product: CASSLDARGVKNSPLHF.

The CDR3 nucleotides are TGTGCCAGCAGTTTGTATTCGTTCAATCAGCCCCAGCATTTT. Translation gives CASSLYSFNQPQHF. V is TRBV27 and J is TRBJ1-5, with D unresolved. The V end lost 3 bases, the J end lost 3 bases, and 9 bases lay between the germline ends. CDR1 is MNHEY, CDR2 SMNVEV, per germline (reference sequence). The CDR3 consists of 14 residues.

This sequence joins TRBV2 and TRBJ1-2; TRBD1 might be the D (6 bases). This CDR3 spans 15 amino acids. V shed 8 bases and J shed 4 bases, with 20 bases lying between them. In germline, CDR1 is SNHLY, CDR2 FYNNEI. The CDR3 bases are TGTGCCAGCGATCTCGAACAGGGTCCTAGCTATGGCTACACCTTC. This encodes CASDLEQGPSYGYTF. Using reference TRBV2 and TRBJ1-2 for the parts outside the CDR3, the full variable domain is EPEVTQTPSHQVTQMGQEVILRCVPISNHLYFYWYRQILGQKVEFLVSFYNNEISEKSEIFDDQFSVERPDGSNFTLKIRSTKLEDSAMYFCASDLEQGPSYGYTFGSGTRLTVV.

The chain has TRBV6-5 and TRBJ2-2, with 10 bases that match TRBD2. The CDR3 length is 15 residues. The V gene's germline CDR1 is MNHEY and CDR2 SVGAGI. V lost 6 bases to trimming and J lost 7 bases; unmatched junction nucleotides: 8. CDR3 in amino acids: CASSRLAGKGGELFF. CDR3 nucleotide sequence: TGTGCCAGCAGCCGACTAGCGGGTAAAGGCGGGGAGCTGTTTTTT.

The chain has TRBV7-3 and TRBJ2-1; 7 positions agree with TRBD2. CDR3 length: 14 residues. CDR1 and CDR2 (germline): SGHTA, FQGTGA. The V gene end was trimmed by 3 bases and the J gene end by 7 bases; junction bases not matched to a gene: 6. DNA for the CDR3: TGTGCCAGCAGCTTGTCCAGCGGGAATAATGAGCAGTTCTTC. Encoded protein: CASSLSSGNNEQFF.

The rearrangement links TRBV27 to TRBJ1-3, with a tentative D call TRBD1 (5 bases). With 5 bases removed from V and 0 bases from J, the gap between germline ends came to 8 bases. Germline CDR1 is MNHEY and CDR2 is SMNVEV (reference sequence). The CDR3 is 14 amino acids. The CDR3 loop is CASSTTASGNTIYF. The CDR3, as DNA: TGTGCCAGCAGTACGACAGCCTCTGGAAACACCATATATTTT.

The chain couples TRBV5-1 to TRBJ1-4; 7 bases are shared with TRBD1. The CDR3 is 18 residues long. Germline V CDR1 and CDR2: SGHRS, YFSETQ. Germline trimming cut 1 base from V and 0 bases from J; bases unmatched to any gene: 9. CDR3 loop: CASSLYRTGVSTNEKLFF. The CDR3 DNA follows: TGCGCCAGCAGCTTGTATAGGACAGGTGTCTCAACTAATGAAAAACTGTTTTTT. The whole variable domain, remainder taken from reference TRBV5-1 and TRBJ1-4, is KAGVTQTPRYLIKTRGQQVTLSCSPISGHRSVSWYQQTPGQGLQFLFEYFSETQRNKGNFPGRFSGRQFSNSRSEMNVSTLELGDSALYLCASSLYRTGVSTNEKLFFGSGTQLSVL.

The J gene is TRBJ1-1, the V gene TRBV18, with TRBD1 as a possible D gene (6 bases). Trimming took off 4 bases at V and 3 bases at J, with 9 bases between the two ends. The CDR3 consists of 13 residues. The germline V gene has CDR1 KGHSH and CDR2 LQKENI. DNA for the CDR3: TGTGCCAGCTCACAGGGGGTTGACACTGAAGCTTTCTTT. Its protein is CASSQGVDTEAFF.

The V call is TRBV27, the J call TRBJ2-2, with D possibly TRBD2 on 6 matching bases. The CDR3 loop spans 13 amino acids. Deletions cut 8 bases from V and 5 bases from J, with 12 bases between. Germline V gene data show CDR1 as MNHEY and CDR2 as SMNVEV (reference sequence). The CDR3, as DNA: TGTGCCAGCCTTTTAGGGAGGACCGGGGAGCTGTTTTTT. It is translated as CASLLGRTGELFF.

The rearrangement joins TRBV10-3 to TRBJ1-6, with no clear D. Germline V lookup: CDR1 ENHRY, CDR2 SYGVKD. The germline V and J ends were trimmed by 0 bases and 5 bases, with 8 bases remaining between them. The CDR3 has 15 residues. The CDR3 sequence: CAISESGLDNSPLHF. In nucleotides, the CDR3 is TGTGCCATCAGTGAGTCCGGTTTAGATAATTCACCCCTCCACTTT.

This clone was observed a handful of times. The genes are TRBV7-8 and TRBJ2-5; D perhaps matches TRBD1 (6 bases). V lost 1 base and J lost 14, with 14 bases in between. CDR1 and CDR2 from the germline V gene are SGHVS and FQNEAQ. This CDR3 comprises 12 residues. DNA for the CDR3: TGTGCCAGCAGCTTAGGAGGACAGCACGACTACTTC. Translation: CASSLGGQHDYF.

A few counts support this clone. The chain uses TRBV6-5 and TRBJ1-1; the D gene is possibly TRBD1 (5 bases). V was trimmed by 0 bases and J by 5 bases, leaving 13 bases between them. CDR1 MNHEY and CDR2 SVGAGI come from the germline V gene. This CDR3 contains 15 residues. CDR3 DNA: TGTGCCAGCAGTTACTCGGTCCAGGAGGGGACTGAAGCTTTCTTT. Translation: CASSYSVQEGTEAFF.

The chain uses TRBV15 and TRBJ2-7; TRBD2 matches 7 bases. Looked up from germline, CDR1 is LNHNV and CDR2 is YYDKDF (reference sequence). V was pared by 0 bases and J by 4 bases, with 9 bases of the junction left unmatched. The length of the CDR3 is 16 residues. The CDR3 here is CATSRDPSSGAYEQYF. For the CDR3, the DNA is TGTGCCACCAGCAGAGATCCATCAAGCGGGGCTTACGAGCAGTACTTC.